The TCR beta chain described here comes from a study of T cell repertoires in ileal Crohn's disease. Generated by immunoSEQ multiplex PCR, the TCRdb table keeps only in-frame clones and is missing some. The sample consists of about 15,000 clones, 76% of them appearing once. The CDR3 totals 17 residues. Trimming removed 4 bases from V and 1 base from J; junction bases left unmatched: 9. Germline V gene sequence: CDR1 MNHEY, CDR2 SMNVEV (reference sequence). Time point noted: inflamed ileum from the surgical specimen. The chain recombines TRBV27 with TRBJ2-3; 9 bases are a match to TRBD1. Sequenced sample: ileal tissue. The sequence was collected from an adult with Crohn's disease. The CDR3 loop reads CASSSRTGARGTDTQYF. Here the CDR3 DNA reads TGTGCCAGCAGTTCCCGGACAGGGGCGAGGGGCACAGATACGCAGTATTTT.